The present TCR beta chain was sequenced within a study of blood T cell repertoires in COVID-19. For the study at large: PBMCs, B-cell-depleted T cells, or T cells provided the cDNA or gDNA that made up the material.

How the authors handled the data: Estimates of nucleated cell counts were drawn from the amplification of reference gene primers. Only in-frame clones appear in the TCRdb table, and some are missing; sequencing was by immunoSEQ multiplex PCR. That table gives V, J and clone size, and the DNA gave D and trimming. The data hold about 270,000 clones, with around 89% observed a single time. This CDR3 contains 13 residues. Germline values: CDR1 SGHTA, CDR2 FQGNSA. Unmatched junction bases numbered 7, after V lost 7 bases and J lost 8 bases. The TCR sequence derives from a man aged 60 to 69 who had recovered from COVID-19. The chain uses TRBV7-2 and TRBJ1-4, with TRBD1 matching 7 bases. The sample was peripheral blood. The DNA for the CDR3 is TGTGCCAGCAAGGAGGGGGCGAGGGAAAAACTGTTTTTT. It encodes CASKEGAREKLFF.